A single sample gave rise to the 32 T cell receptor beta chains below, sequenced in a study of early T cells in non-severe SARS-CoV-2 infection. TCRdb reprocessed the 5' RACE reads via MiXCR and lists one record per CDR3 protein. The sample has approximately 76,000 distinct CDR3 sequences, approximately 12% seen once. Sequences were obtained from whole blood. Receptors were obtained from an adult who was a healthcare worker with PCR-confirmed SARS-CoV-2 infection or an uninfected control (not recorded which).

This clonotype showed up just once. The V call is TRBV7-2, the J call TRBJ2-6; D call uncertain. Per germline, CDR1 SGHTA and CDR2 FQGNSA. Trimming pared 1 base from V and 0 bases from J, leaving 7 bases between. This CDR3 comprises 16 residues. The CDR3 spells CASSLVVPSGANVLTF. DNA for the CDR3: TGTGCCAGCAGCTTAGTAGTACCCTCTGGGGCCAACGTCCTGACTTTC.

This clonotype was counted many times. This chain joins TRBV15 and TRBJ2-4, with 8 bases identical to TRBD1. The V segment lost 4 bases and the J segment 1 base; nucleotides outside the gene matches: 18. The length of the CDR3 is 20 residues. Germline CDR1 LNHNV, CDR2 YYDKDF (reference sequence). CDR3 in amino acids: CATSKSGQGNPLSAKNIQYF. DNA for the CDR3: TGTGCCACCAGCAAGTCCGGACAGGGAAATCCCCTATCGGCCAAAAACATTCAGTACTTC.

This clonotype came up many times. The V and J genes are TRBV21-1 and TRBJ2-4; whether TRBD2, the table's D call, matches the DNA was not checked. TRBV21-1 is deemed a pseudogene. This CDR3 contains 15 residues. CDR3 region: CASIRREGHKNIQYF. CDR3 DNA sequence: TGTGCCAGCATCCGAAGGGAGGGACACAAAAACATTCAGTACTTC.

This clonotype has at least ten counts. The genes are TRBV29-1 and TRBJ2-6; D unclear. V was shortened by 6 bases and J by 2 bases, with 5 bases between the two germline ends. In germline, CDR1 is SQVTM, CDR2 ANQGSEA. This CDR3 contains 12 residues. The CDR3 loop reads CSVVTGANVLTF. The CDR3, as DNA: TGCAGCGTGGTCACTGGGGCCAACGTCCTGACTTTC.

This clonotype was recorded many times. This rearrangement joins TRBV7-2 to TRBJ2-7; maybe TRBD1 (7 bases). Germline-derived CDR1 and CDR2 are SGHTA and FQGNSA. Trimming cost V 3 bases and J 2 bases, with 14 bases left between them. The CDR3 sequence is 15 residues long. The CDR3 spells CASSLSGGGTYEQYF. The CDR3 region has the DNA TGTGCCAGCAGCTTGTCAGGGGGAGGTACCTACGAGCAGTACTTC.

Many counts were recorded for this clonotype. The CDR3 reads CASSHGTNYGYTF. The CDR3 DNA sequence: TGTGCCAGCTCACACGGGACCAACTATGGCTACACCTTC. This rearrangement joins TRBV18 to TRBJ1-2; D might be TRBD1 (5 bases). V was trimmed by 4 bases and J by 2 bases, leaving 8 bases between them. Germline V gene lookup returns CDR1 KGHSH and CDR2 LQKENI. This CDR3 is built from 13 residues.

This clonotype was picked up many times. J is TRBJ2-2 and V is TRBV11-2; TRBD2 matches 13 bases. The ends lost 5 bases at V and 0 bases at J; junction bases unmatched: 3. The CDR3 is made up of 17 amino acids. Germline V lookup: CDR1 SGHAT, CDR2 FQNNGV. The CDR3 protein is CASSRGLAGTNTGELFF. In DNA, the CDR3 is TGTGCCAGCAGCCGGGGACTAGCGGGAACGAACACCGGGGAGCTGTTTTTT.

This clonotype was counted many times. DNA for the CDR3: TGTGCCAGCAGCTCGACTAGAACCTACGAGCAGTACTTC. This codes for CASSSTRTYEQYF. The V gene is TRBV5-6, the J gene TRBJ2-7, with D perhaps matching TRBD2 (6 bases). Trimming stripped 3 bases from V and 2 bases from J, with 9 bases between. The germline V gene has CDR1 SGHDT and CDR2 YYEEEE. The CDR3 consists of 13 residues.

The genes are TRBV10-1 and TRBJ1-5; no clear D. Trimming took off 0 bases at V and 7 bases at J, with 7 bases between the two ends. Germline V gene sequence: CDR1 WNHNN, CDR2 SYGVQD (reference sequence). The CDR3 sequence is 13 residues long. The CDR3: CASSESIGQPQHF. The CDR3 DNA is TGCGCCAGCAGTGAGTCGATAGGGCAGCCCCAGCATTTT.

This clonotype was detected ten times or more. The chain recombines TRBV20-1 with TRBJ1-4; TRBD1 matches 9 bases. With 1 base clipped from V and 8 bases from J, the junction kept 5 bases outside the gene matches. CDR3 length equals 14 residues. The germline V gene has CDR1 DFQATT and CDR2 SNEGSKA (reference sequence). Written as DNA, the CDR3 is TGCAGTGCTAGAGTCGGGACAGGGCTCGAAAAACTGTTTTTT. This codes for CSARVGTGLEKLFF.

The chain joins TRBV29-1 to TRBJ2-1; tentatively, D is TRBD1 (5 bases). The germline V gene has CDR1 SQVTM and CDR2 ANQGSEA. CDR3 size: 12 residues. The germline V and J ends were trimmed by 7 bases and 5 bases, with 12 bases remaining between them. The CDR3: CSGGGAHNEQFF. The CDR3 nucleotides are TGCAGCGGGGGTGGGGCACACAATGAGCAGTTCTTC.

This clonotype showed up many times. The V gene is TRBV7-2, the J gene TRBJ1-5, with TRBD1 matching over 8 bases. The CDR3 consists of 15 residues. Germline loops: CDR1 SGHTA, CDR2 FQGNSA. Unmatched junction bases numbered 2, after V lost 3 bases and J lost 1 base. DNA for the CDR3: TGTGCCAGCAGCTTCGCAGGGGGCAGCAATCAGCCCCAGCATTTT. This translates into CASSFAGGSNQPQHF.

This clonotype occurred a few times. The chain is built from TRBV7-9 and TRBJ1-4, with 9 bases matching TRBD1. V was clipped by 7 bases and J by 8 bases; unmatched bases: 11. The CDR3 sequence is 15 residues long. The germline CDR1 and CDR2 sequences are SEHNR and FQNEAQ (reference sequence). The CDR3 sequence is CASITTGTGQEKLFF. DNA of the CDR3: TGTGCCAGCATCACAACCGGGACAGGGCAGGAAAAACTGTTTTTT.

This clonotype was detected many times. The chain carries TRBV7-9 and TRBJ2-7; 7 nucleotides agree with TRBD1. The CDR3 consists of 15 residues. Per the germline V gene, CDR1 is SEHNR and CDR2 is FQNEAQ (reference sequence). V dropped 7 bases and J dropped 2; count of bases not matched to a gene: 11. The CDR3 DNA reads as TGTGCCAGCACCAAAAGGGGGCAGTCGGCCTACGAGCAGTACTTC. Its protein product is CASTKRGQSAYEQYF. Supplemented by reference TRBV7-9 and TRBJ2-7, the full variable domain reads DTGVSQNPRHKITKRGQNVTFRCDPISEHNRLYWYRQTLGQGPEFLTYFQNEAQLEKSRLLSDRFSAERPKGSFSTLEIQRTEQGDSAMYLCASTKRGQSAYEQYFGPGTRLTVT.

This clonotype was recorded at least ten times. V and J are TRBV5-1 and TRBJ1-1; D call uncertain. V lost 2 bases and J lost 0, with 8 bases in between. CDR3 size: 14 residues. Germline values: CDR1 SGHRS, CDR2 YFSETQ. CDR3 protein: CASSFDILNTEAFF. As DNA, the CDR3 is TGCGCCAGCAGCTTCGACATCCTGAACACTGAAGCTTTCTTT.

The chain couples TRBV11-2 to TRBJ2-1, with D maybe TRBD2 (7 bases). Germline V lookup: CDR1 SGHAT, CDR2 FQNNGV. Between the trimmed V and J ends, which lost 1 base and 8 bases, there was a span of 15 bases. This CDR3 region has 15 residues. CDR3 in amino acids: CASSLARGALDEQFF. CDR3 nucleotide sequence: TGTGCCAGCAGCTTAGCCCGGGGGGCCCTGGATGAGCAGTTCTTC.

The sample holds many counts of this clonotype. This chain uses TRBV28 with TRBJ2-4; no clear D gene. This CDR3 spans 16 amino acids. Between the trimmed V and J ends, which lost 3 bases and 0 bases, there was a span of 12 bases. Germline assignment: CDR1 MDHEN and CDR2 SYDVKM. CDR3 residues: CASSFRLHLAKNIQYF. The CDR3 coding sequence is TGTGCCAGCAGTTTTAGGCTACACCTAGCCAAAAACATTCAGTACTTC.

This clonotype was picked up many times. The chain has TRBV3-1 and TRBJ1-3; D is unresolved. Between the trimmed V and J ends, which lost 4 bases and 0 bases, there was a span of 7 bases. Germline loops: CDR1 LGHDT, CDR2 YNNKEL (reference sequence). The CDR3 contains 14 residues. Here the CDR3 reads CASSLAISGNTIYF. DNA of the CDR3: TGTGCCAGCAGCCTGGCGATCTCTGGAAACACCATATATTTT.

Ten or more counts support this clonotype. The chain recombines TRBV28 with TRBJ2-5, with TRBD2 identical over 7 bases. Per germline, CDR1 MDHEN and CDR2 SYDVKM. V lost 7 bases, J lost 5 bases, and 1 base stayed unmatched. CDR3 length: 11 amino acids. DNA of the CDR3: TGTGCCAGCACGCGGGGGGAGACCCAGTACTTC. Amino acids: CASTRGETQYF.

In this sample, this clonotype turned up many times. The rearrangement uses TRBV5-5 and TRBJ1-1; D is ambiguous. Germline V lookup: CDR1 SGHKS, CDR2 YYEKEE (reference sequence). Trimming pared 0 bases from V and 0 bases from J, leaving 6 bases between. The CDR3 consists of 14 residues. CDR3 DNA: TGTGCCAGCAGCTTGGGTAGCATGAACACTGAAGCTTTCTTT. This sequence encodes CASSLGSMNTEAFF.

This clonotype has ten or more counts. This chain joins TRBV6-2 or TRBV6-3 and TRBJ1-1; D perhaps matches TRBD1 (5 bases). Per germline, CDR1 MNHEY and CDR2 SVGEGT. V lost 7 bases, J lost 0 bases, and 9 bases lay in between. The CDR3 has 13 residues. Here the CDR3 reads CASTQGMNTEAFF. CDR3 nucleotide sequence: TGTGCCAGCACCCAGGGTATGAACACTGAAGCTTTCTTT.

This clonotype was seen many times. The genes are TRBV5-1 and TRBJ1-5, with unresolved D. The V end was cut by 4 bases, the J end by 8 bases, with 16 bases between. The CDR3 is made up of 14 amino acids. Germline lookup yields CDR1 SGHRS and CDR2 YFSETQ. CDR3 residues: CASSLDPRYEPQHF. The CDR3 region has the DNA TGCGCCAGCAGCCTCGACCCCCGATATGAGCCCCAGCATTTT.

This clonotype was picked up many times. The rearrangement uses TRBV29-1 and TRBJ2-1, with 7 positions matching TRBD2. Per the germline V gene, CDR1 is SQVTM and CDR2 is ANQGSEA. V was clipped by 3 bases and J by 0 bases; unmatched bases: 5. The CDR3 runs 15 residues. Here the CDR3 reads CSVDGRESSYNEQFF. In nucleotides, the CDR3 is TGCAGCGTTGACGGGCGGGAGAGCTCCTACAATGAGCAGTTCTTC.

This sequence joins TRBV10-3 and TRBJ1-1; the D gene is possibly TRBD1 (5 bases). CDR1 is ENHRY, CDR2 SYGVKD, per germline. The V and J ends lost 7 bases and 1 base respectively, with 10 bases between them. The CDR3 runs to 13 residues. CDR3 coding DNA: TGTGCCATCACCATACAGGAGAACACTGAAGCTTTCTTT. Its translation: CAITIQENTEAFF.

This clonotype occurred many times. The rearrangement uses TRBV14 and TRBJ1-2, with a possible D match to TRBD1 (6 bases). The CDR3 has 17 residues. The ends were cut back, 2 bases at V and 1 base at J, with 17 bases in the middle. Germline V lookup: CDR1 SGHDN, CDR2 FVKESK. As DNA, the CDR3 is TGTGCCAGCAGCCAAATTCAGCCAGGGGACTTTAACTATGGCTACACCTTC. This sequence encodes CASSQIQPGDFNYGYTF.

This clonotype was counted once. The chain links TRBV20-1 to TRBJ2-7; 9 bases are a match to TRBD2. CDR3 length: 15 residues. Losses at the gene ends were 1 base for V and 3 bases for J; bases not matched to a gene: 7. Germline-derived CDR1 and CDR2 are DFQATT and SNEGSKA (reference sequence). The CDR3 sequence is CSARVASGDFYEQYF. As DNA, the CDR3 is TGCAGTGCTAGAGTGGCTAGCGGGGACTTCTACGAGCAGTACTTC.

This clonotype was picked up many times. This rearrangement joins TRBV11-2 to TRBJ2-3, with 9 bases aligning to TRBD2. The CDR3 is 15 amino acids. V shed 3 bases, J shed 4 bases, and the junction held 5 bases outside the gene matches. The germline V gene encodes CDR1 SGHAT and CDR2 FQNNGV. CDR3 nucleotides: TGTGCCAGCAGCTTGCGCGGGAGGGACGCAGATACGCAGTATTTT. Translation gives CASSLRGRDADTQYF.

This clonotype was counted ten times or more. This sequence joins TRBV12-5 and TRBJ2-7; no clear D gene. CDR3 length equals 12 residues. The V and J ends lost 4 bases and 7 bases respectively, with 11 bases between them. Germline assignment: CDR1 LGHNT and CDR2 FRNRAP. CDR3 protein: CASGSPNMEQYF. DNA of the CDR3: TGTGCTAGTGGTTCCCCAAACATGGAGCAGTACTTC.

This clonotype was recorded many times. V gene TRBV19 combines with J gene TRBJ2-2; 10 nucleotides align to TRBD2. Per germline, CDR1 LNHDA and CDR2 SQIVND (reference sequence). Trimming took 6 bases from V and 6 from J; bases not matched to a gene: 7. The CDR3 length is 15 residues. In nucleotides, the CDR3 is TGTGCCAGTAGCCCCAGCGGGGGGGCGGCCGGGGAGCTGTTTTTT. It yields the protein CASSPSGGAAGELFF. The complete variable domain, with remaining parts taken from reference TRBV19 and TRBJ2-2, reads DGGITQSPKYLFRKEGQNVTLSCEQNLNHDAMYWYRQDPGQGLRLIYYSQIVNDFQKGDIAEGYSVSREKKESFPLTVTSAQKNPTAFYLCASSPSGGAAGELFFGEGSRLTVL.

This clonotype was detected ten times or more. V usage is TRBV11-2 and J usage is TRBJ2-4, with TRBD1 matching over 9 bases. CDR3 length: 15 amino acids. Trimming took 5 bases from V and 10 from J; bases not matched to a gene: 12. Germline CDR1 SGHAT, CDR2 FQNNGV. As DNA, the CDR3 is TGTGCCAGCAGCGAGGGGACAGGGTCAATTCGAATTCAGTACTTC. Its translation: CASSEGTGSIRIQYF.

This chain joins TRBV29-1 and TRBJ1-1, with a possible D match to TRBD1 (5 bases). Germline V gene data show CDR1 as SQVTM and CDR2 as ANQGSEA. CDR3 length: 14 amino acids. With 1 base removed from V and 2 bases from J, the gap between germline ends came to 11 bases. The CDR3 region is CSVEVQGRNTEAFF. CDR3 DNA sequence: TGCAGCGTTGAAGTGCAGGGTCGAAACACTGAAGCTTTCTTT.

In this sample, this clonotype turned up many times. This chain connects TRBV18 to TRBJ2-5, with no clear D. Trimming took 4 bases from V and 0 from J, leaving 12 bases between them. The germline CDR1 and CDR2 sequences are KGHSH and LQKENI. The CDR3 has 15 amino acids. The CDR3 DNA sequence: TGTGCCAGCTCACGGTTTAGAAACAACCAAGAGACCCAGTACTTC. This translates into CASSRFRNNQETQYF.